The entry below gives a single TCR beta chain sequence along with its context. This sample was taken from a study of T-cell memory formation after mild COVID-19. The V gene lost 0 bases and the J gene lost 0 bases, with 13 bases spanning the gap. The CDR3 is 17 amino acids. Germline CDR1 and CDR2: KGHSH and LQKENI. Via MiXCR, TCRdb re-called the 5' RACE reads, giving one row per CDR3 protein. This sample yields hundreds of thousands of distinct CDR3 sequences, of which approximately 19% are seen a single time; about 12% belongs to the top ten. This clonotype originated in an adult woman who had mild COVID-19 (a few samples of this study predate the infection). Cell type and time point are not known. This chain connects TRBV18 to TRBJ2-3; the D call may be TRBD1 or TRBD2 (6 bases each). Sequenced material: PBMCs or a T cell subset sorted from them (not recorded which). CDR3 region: CASSPPGGLASTDTQYF. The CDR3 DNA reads TGTGCCAGCTCACCACCAGGGGGACTGGCTAGCACAGATACGCAGTATTTT.